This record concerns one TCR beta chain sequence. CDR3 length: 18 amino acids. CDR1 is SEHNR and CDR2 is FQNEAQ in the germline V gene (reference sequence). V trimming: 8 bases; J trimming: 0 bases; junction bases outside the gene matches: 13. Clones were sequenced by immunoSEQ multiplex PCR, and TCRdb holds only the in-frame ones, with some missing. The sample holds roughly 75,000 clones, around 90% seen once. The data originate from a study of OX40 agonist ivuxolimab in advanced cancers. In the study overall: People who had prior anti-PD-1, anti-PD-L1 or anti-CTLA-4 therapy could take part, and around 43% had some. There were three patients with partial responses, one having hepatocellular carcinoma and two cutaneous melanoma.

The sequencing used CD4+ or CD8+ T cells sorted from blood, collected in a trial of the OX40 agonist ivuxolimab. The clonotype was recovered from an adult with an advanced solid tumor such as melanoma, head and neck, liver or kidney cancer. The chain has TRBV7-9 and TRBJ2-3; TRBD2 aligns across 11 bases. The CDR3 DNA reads TGTGCCAGCCAGGTCCGCAGGACTAGCGGGCCTAGCACAGATACGCAGTATTTT. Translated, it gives CASQVRRTSGPSTDTQYF.